This T cell receptor beta chain was identified during a study of blood T cell repertoires in COVID-19. Study at large: The analysed material was cDNA or gDNA that came from T cells, B-cell-depleted T cells, or PBMCs.

Germline CDR1 is MDHEN and CDR2 is SYDVKM. The CDR3 is 12 residues long. V lost 10 bases, J lost 3 bases, and 10 bases lay in between. Generated by immunoSEQ multiplex PCR, the TCRdb table keeps only in-frame clones and is missing some. The sample lists 200,000 to 300,000 clones, approximately 88% occurring once. The V gene is TRBV28, the J gene TRBJ1-5; D is possibly TRBD1 (6 bases). The sequence derives from a woman in her thirties or forties who had been exposed to COVID-19. The sequencing input was PBMCs or T cells enriched from blood (not recorded which). CDR3 amino acids: CATGTPNQPQHF. CDR3 nucleotide sequence: TGTGCCACCGGGACACCCAATCAGCCCCAGCATTTT.